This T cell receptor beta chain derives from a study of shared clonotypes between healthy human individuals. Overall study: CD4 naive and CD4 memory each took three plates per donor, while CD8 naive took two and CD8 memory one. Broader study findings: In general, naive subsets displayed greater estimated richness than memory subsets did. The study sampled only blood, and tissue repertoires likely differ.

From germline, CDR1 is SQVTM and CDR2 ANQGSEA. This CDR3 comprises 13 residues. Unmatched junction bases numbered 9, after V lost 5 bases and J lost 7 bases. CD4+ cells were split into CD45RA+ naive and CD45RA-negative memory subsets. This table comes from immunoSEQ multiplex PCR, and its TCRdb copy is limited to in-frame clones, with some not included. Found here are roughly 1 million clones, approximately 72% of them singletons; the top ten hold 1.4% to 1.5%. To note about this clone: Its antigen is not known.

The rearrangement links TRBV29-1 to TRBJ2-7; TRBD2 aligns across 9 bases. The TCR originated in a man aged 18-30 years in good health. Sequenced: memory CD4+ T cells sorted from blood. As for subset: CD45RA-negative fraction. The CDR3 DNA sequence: TGCAGCGTTTTGGGTCTAGCGGGGAGAGAGCAGTACTTC. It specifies CSVLGLAGREQYF.